A single sample gave rise to the 17 T cell receptor beta chains below, sequenced in a study of T cells after yellow fever vaccination. TCRdb reprocessed the 5' RACE reads via MiXCR and lists one record per CDR3 protein. This sample has some 350,000 distinct CDR3 sequences; 8.7% occur once, and the top ten carry approximately 18%. Material: PBMCs, obtained on the day of the first yellow fever vaccination. The receptors shown here come from a man between 18 and 35 years old who received the YFV17D yellow fever vaccine.

The chain uses TRBV9 and TRBJ1-5; D perhaps matches TRBD1 (5 bases). This CDR3 spans 15 amino acids. Germline V CDR1 and CDR2: SGDLS, YYNGEE. The germline V and J ends were trimmed by 2 bases and 5 bases, with 14 bases remaining between them. CDR3: CASSVSGTVDQPQHF. DNA for the CDR3: TGTGCCAGCAGCGTCTCGGGGACGGTAGATCAGCCCCAGCATTTT.

In its sample, this clonotype was seen a few times. The chain carries TRBV24-1 and TRBJ2-1; 11 nucleotides align to TRBD2. The V segment lost 9 bases and the J segment 7 bases; nucleotides outside the gene matches: 4. CDR3 length equals 13 residues. CDR1 and CDR2 from the germline V gene are KGHDR and SFDVKD. CDR3 sequence: CATHGTSGNEQFF. CDR3 DNA sequence: TGTGCCACCCACGGGACTAGCGGAAATGAGCAGTTCTTC.

This clonotype was counted between two and nine times. This chain connects TRBV5-1 to TRBJ1-5; 9 bases are a match to TRBD1. Germline values: CDR1 SGHRS, CDR2 YFSETQ. V trimming: 4 bases; J trimming: 2 bases; junction bases outside the gene matches: 4. CDR3 size: 15 residues. The CDR3, as DNA: TGCGCCAGCAGCCCGACAGGGGGGGGCAATCAGCCCCAGCATTTT. It translates to CASSPTGGGNQPQHF.

The J gene is TRBJ2-5, the V gene TRBV7-9, with 13 nucleotides matching TRBD2. J gave up 0 bases and V 3 bases, and 4 bases lay outside the gene matches. The germline gives CDR1 SEHNR, CDR2 FQNEAQ (reference sequence). The CDR3 has 17 residues. The CDR3 coding sequence is TGTGCCAGCAGCTTTCCCGGGACTAGCGGGGACCAAGAGACCCAGTACTTC. This codes for CASSFPGTSGDQETQYF.

This clonotype has only a few counts. The rearrangement uses TRBV7-9 and TRBJ1-1; TRBD1 might be the D (5 bases). This CDR3 spans 16 amino acids. Germline V gene data show CDR1 as SEHNR and CDR2 as FQNEAQ (reference sequence). Trimming cost V 4 bases and J 8 bases, with 23 bases left between them. For the CDR3, the DNA is TGTGCCAGCAGCTCTGGCGGGGGTTCGGGGATCTCCGAAGCTTTCTTT. This translates into CASSSGGGSGISEAFF.

This chain uses TRBV7-8 with TRBJ2-5; 7 bases align to TRBD2. CDR1 is SGHVS and CDR2 is FQNEAQ in the germline V gene. The length of the CDR3 is 18 residues. V lost 0 bases to trimming and J lost 4 bases; unmatched junction nucleotides: 14. The DNA for the CDR3 is TGTGCCAGCAGCTTAGCTGGCCAGCGGGGTATTGGGCGAGAGACCCAGTACTTC. Residues: CASSLAGQRGIGRETQYF.

In this sample, this clonotype turned up a few times. J is TRBJ2-7 and V is TRBV5-4; D gene uncertain. CDR3 length: 14 residues. Germline assignment: CDR1 SGHNT and CDR2 YYREEE (reference sequence). The ends were cut back, 6 bases at V and 2 bases at J, with 15 bases in the middle. Written as DNA, the CDR3 is TGTGCCAGCACCCCGAACAATGGGGCCTACGAGCAGTACTTC. It is translated as CASTPNNGAYEQYF.

This chain uses TRBV28 with TRBJ2-7; 9 nucleotides align to TRBD1. Trimming at V came to 8 bases and at J to 0 bases, leaving 8 bases not matched to a gene. This CDR3 is 15 amino acids long. CDR1 MDHEN and CDR2 SYDVKM come from the germline V gene. CDR3 coding DNA: TGTGCCAGCGGTCCGGGACAGGGAGTCTCCTACGAGCAGTACGTC. This encodes CASGPGQGVSYEQYV.

The chain uses TRBV3-1 and TRBJ1-1; D possibly corresponds to TRBD1 (6 bases). V lost 6 bases, J lost 5 bases, and 10 bases lay in between. Germline CDR1 reads LGHDT; CDR2 reads YNNKEL (reference sequence). This CDR3 contains 12 residues. Here the CDR3 reads CASRTQGTEAFF. CDR3 bases: TGTGCCAGCAGAACCCAGGGGACTGAAGCTTTCTTT.

This clonotype was found a few times. V usage is TRBV7-6 and J usage is TRBJ2-2, with 8 nucleotides matching TRBD1. CDR3 length: 17 amino acids. Trimming cost V 3 bases and J 3 bases; bases outside gene matches: 9. CDR1 and CDR2 from the germline V gene are SGHVS and FNYEAQ. CDR3 sequence reads: CASSLSRGQAYTGELFF. The DNA of the CDR3 is TGTGCCAGCAGCTTGAGTAGGGGACAGGCCTACACCGGGGAGCTGTTTTTT. Complete variable domain (other parts from reference TRBV7-6 and TRBJ2-2): GAGVSQSPRYKVTKRGQDVALRCDPISGHVSLYWYRQALGQGPEFLTYFNYEAQQDKSGLPNDRFSAERPEGSISTLTIQRTEQRDSAMYRCASSLSRGQAYTGELFFGEGSRLTVL.

V usage is TRBV20-1 and J usage is TRBJ2-7, with TRBD2 as a possible D gene (5 bases). The ends were cut back, 6 bases at V and 6 bases at J, with 18 bases in the middle. The CDR3 has 13 residues. The germline CDR1 and CDR2 sequences are DFQATT and SNEGSKA (reference sequence). This chain's CDR3 is CSASGGKLGEQYV. CDR3 DNA sequence: TGCAGTGCAAGCGGTGGGAAGCTGGGCGAGCAGTACGTC.

J is TRBJ1-4 and V is TRBV6-1, with D perhaps matching TRBD1 (5 bases). The CDR3 runs to 17 residues. In germline, CDR1 is MNHNS, CDR2 SASEGT. Trimming cost V 0 bases and J 8 bases, with 19 bases left between them. The chain's CDR3 is CASSEAAPGHYGEKLFF. The CDR3, as DNA: TGTGCCAGCAGTGAAGCGGCCCCAGGGCATTATGGAGAAAAACTGTTTTTT.

This clonotype was found many times. The rearrangement joins TRBV12-3 or TRBV12-4 to TRBJ1-3, with D perhaps TRBD1 (6 bases). V was trimmed by 5 bases and J by 2 bases, leaving 13 bases between them. The CDR3 runs 15 residues. CDR3: CASSPGAPAGNTIYF. CDR3 DNA: TGTGCCAGCAGTCCAGGGGCCCCCGCTGGAAACACCATATATTTT.

This clonotype was found a few times. CDR3 DNA sequence: TGTGCCAGCTCACCACAGGGAGCCGTGGAGACCCAGTACTTC. Encoded protein: CASSPQGAVETQYF. This chain links TRBV18 with TRBJ2-5, with D tentatively TRBD2 (5 bases). The CDR3 loop spans 14 amino acids. The V gene lost 1 base and the J gene lost 5 bases, with 11 bases spanning the gap. Germline V CDR1 and CDR2: KGHSH, LQKENI.

This clonotype was detected a few times. The chain has TRBV5-4 and TRBJ1-2, with TRBD1 identical over 12 bases. Germline values: CDR1 SGHNT, CDR2 YYREEE (reference sequence). There are 16 residues in the CDR3. Unmatched junction bases numbered 7, after V lost 3 bases and J lost 4 bases. CDR3 coding DNA: TGTGCCAGCAGCTGGAGGGACAGGGGGCCAGGCTATGGCTACACCTTC. Its translation is CASSWRDRGPGYGYTF.

This chain joins TRBV6-4 and TRBJ2-2, with D possibly TRBD2 on 6 matching bases. Germline CDR1 MRHNA, CDR2 SNTAGT. This CDR3 region has 13 residues. Between the trimmed V and J ends, which lost 4 bases and 5 bases, there was a span of 8 bases. The CDR3 protein is CASSAEGTGELFF. Written as DNA, the CDR3 is TGTGCCAGCAGTGCGGAGGGGACCGGGGAGCTGTTTTTT.

V gene TRBV27 combines with J gene TRBJ2-1; no definite D call. V lost 3 bases to trimming and J lost 0 bases, with 18 bases between them. The germline CDR1 and CDR2 sequences are MNHEY and SMNVEV (reference sequence). The CDR3 runs 18 residues. The CDR3 sequence: CASSFSTARQSSYNEQFF. The CDR3 coding sequence is TGTGCCAGCAGTTTCTCCACCGCGAGACAAAGCTCCTACAATGAGCAGTTCTTC.